Included here is one T cell receptor (beta chain) sequence, with context. The target antigen is unknown. The CDR3 consists of 18 residues. Unmatched junction bases numbered 8, after V lost 3 bases and J lost 2 bases. CDR1 and CDR2 from the germline V gene are WSHSY and SAAADI. This sample was taken from a study of cytomegalovirus exposure and HLA in healthy donors. Overall study results and limits: Immune exposure information available was restricted to CMV serostatus. Later work associated fewer than 20,000 TCR beta sequences with HLA alleles at 0.05 false discovery rate.

It was with 60 Vbeta and 13 Jbeta primers that the PCR ran. Sequencing was performed with immunoSEQ multiplex PCR; in TCRdb, only in-frame clones are kept and a portion is missing. The sample carries approximately 100,000 clones, 79% recorded once. The receptor was isolated from a man aged 50 to 59 in good health and CMV-seropositive. The chain recombines TRBV10-2 with TRBJ2-1; 12 nucleotides line up with TRBD2. Sequencing was carried out using PBMCs. CDR3 loop: CASSDPIRLAGAYNEQFF. In nucleotides, the CDR3 is TGCGCCAGCAGTGACCCCATCCGACTAGCGGGGGCCTACAATGAGCAGTTCTTC.